This record covers a single T cell receptor beta chain. Its antigen is currently unknown. V lost 4 bases and J 1 base, leaving 11 bases between the germline ends. Germline V gene sequence: CDR1 LGHDT, CDR2 YNNKEL (reference sequence). This CDR3 has 14 residues. This sample was included in a study of identical twins. Study results and limitations: Researchers reported excess low generation probability among twin-shared out-of-frame alpha sequences.

MiXCR, applied by TCRdb to the 5' RACE reads, yields one record per CDR3 protein. The sample contains approximately 500,000 distinct CDR3 sequences, approximately 25% of which appear only once. The same data also contributed to another study, on T cells expressing NK-cell markers. That source reports: Out of eight donors sequenced, seven tested HCMV-seropositive and the remaining one seronegative.

The chain employs TRBV3-1 and TRBJ2-7; the D gene is possibly TRBD2 (5 bases). The sequence was obtained from a woman in her late teens or twenties in good health. Sequenced: CD4+ T cells sorted from blood. The CDR3 reads CASSRRTVSYEQYF. The CDR3 DNA reads as TGTGCCAGCAGCCGGAGGACTGTGTCCTACGAGCAGTACTTC.